This paragraph reports one T cell receptor (beta chain). This sample was included in a study of T-cell memory formation after mild COVID-19. The ends were cut back, 3 bases at V and 2 bases at J, with 9 bases in the middle. The CDR3 contains 14 residues. CDR1 and CDR2 from the germline V gene are LNHDA and SQIVND (reference sequence). TCRdb re-analysed the 5' RACE reads in MiXCR, keeping a single row per CDR3 protein. The sample records approximately 500,000 distinct CDR3 sequences, around 27% being singletons. This TCR was sampled from an adult woman who had mild COVID-19 (a few samples of this study predate the infection). Cell type and time point are not known. The chain is built from TRBV19 and TRBJ2-3; D is unclear. The material sequenced was PBMCs or a T cell subset sorted from them (not recorded which). CDR3 DNA: TGTGCCAGTAGTATCTCACACGTCACAGATACGCAGTATTTT. Protein: CASSISHVTDTQYF.